These T cell receptor beta chains were read from a single sample in a study of T cell repertoires in cytomegalovirus infection. What these receptors recognize is not known. MiXCR, applied by TCRdb to the reads, yields one record per CDR3 protein. The sample has more than 250,000 distinct CDR3 sequences, around a quarter seen once. The sample here was cultured PBMCs, taken from culture after CMV antigen stimulation. The receptor set was obtained from a human donor in good health (CMV status not recorded). Some clones in this sample may be carry-over from other donors' samples. Both conserved end residues are trimmed from each CDR3. Expanded clones get a size class; other rows say once, few or many, or leave the size out.

V gene: TRBV3-1; clone size: .; CDR3 protein: ASSLPGGGVSEAF
V gene: TRBV6-8; clone size: .; CDR3 protein: ASSYGGAWNTEAF
V gene: TRBV18; clone size: .; CDR3 protein: ASSPPSVKPLYGYT
V gene: TRBV12-3/TRBV12-4; clone size: .; CDR3 protein: ASSLLTHNEQF
V gene: TRBV20-1; clone size: .; CDR3 protein: SAAPEPQH
V gene: TRBV28; clone size: few; CDR3 protein: ASSLSGVLAKNIQY
V gene: TRBV7-2; clone size: many; CDR3 protein: ASSLVAGPKDEQF
V gene: TRBV6-2/TRBV6-3; clone size: few; CDR3 protein: ASKNTGTYNQPQH
V gene: TRBV12-3/TRBV12-4; clone size: .; CDR3 protein: ASSSPSRDTDTQY
V gene: TRBV7-6; clone size: many; CDR3 protein: ASSLSLAHNEQF
V gene: TRBV19; clone size: few; CDR3 protein: ASNLLAGVYNEQF
V gene: TRBV12-3/TRBV12-4; clone size: few; CDR3 protein: ASSLRLGVEF
V gene: TRBV12-3/TRBV12-4; clone size: few; CDR3 protein: ASSPGTSATQY
V gene: TRBV4-2; clone size: .; CDR3 protein: ASSQERDTNEKLL
V gene: TRBV6-2/TRBV6-3; clone size: .; CDR3 protein: ASSWTGRNTEAF
V gene: TRBV7-9; clone size: once; CDR3 protein: ASSLALGTDMNTEAF
V gene: TRBV4-1; clone size: .; CDR3 protein: ASSPREYGELF
V gene: TRBV29-1; clone size: few; CDR3 protein: SGAAAGADTQY
V gene: TRBV29-1; clone size: few; CDR3 protein: SVDFGTGGGKNIQY
V gene: TRBV20-1; clone size: few; CDR3 protein: SATGTSGSRDEQF
V gene: TRBV7-1; clone size: .; CDR3 protein: ASSSPRDRGGERF
V gene: TRBV5-6; clone size: .; CDR3 protein: ASSPSGTRGYT
V gene: TRBV12-3/TRBV12-4; clone size: .; CDR3 protein: ASSLGRLAGYNEQF
V gene: TRBV6-2/TRBV6-3; clone size: few; CDR3 protein: ASRNEISTSGRLLEETQY
V gene: TRBV2; clone size: .; CDR3 protein: AMAADLNTDTQY
V gene: TRBV7-2; clone size: .; CDR3 protein: ASSPGGLAGEQF
V gene: TRBV7-2; clone size: many; CDR3 protein: ASSLGQGKYNEQF
V gene: TRBV5-4; clone size: .; CDR3 protein: ASSFRTQETQY
V gene: TRBV7-2; clone size: .; CDR3 protein: ASSLKSPNEKLF
V gene: TRBV20-1; clone size: .; CDR3 protein: SAIMGRGLYSNQPQH
V gene: TRBV6-2/TRBV6-3; clone size: .; CDR3 protein: ASSTGLVGNEQF
V gene: TRBV20-1; clone size: .; CDR3 protein: SAHGAFPKQF
V gene: TRBV7-2; clone size: many; CDR3 protein: ASSLVGGGSTGELF
V gene: TRBV19; clone size: few; CDR3 protein: ASMKNYGYT
V gene: TRBV7-8; clone size: many; CDR3 protein: ASSSGGGNEQF
V gene: TRBV19; clone size: .; CDR3 protein: ASRLWSIQGNQPQH
V gene: TRBV14; clone size: .; CDR3 protein: ASSPGAEKLF
V gene: TRBV20-1; clone size: .; CDR3 protein: SAALNRGSGYTEAF
V gene: TRBV6-5; clone size: .; CDR3 protein: ASSWDRDRVRAEAF
V gene: TRBV18; clone size: few; CDR3 protein: ASSPTGTANYGYT
V gene: TRBV10-3; clone size: few; CDR3 protein: AISESIFKEGYGYT
V gene: TRBV7-2; clone size: few; CDR3 protein: ASSYTGGGEQF